Following are 10 T cell receptor beta chains from one sample sequenced in a study of Graves' ophthalmopathy and Graves' hyperthyroidism. Amplified material comprised TCR beta CDR3 regions derived from RNA transcripts. Second-round multiplex PCR followed a first-round RT-PCR using HTBI primers. One entry per CDR3 protein results from TCRdb running MiXCR on the multiplex PCR reads. The sample shows about 550,000 distinct CDR3 sequences, approximately 35% of them seen only once. Sequencing used peripheral blood or thyroid tissue (not recorded which). These receptors all stem from an adult man with Graves' hyperthyroidism.

This clonotype showed up many times. The junction and the germline gene differ at one end; a read error may be behind it. V and J are TRBV7-6 and TRBJ2-5; no firm D call. Germline-derived CDR1 and CDR2 are SGHVS and FNYEAQ. The CDR3 contains 15 residues. CDR3 loop: CASSLVVGKREAQYF. Written as DNA, the CDR3 is TGTGCCAGCAGCTTAGTGGTCGGTAAAAGAGAGGCCCAGTACTTC. Filled out from reference TRBV7-6 and TRBJ2-5, the complete variable domain reads GAGVSQSPRYKVTKRGQDVALRCDPISGHVSLYWYRQALGQGPEFLTYFNYEAQQDKSGLPNDRFSAERPEGSISTLTIQRTEQRDSAMYRCASSLVVGKREAQYFGPGTRLLVL.

This chain links TRBV7-3 with TRBJ2-7; D perhaps matches TRBD2 (5 bases). Per germline, CDR1 SGHTA and CDR2 FQGTGA. V was trimmed by 5 bases and J by 6 bases, leaving 20 bases between them. The length of the CDR3 is 15 residues. This chain's CDR3 is CASSPTSTGSGEQYF. In DNA, the CDR3 is TGTGCCAGCAGCCCGACGTCGACGGGGTCCGGCGAGCAGTACTTC. The full variable domain, rest sourced from reference TRBV7-3 and TRBJ2-7, is GAGVSQTPSNKVTEKGKYVELRCDPISGHTALYWYRQSLGQGPEFLIYFQGTGAADDSGLPNDRFFAVRPEGSVSTLKIQRTERGDSAVYLCASSPTSTGSGEQYFGPGTRLTVT.

The V gene is TRBV7-2, the J gene TRBJ2-5, with 12 positions matching TRBD2. V gave up 3 bases and J gave up 2 bases; unmatched junction bases: 7. CDR3 length: 17 amino acids. CDR1 and CDR2 (germline): SGHTA, FQGNSA. CDR3 loop: CASSLALAGGQQETQYF. In DNA form, the CDR3 reads TGTGCCAGCAGCTTGGCACTAGCGGGGGGACAACAAGAGACCCAGTACTTC.

V and J are TRBV2 and TRBJ2-7; TRBD2 is a possible D gene (5 bases). The CDR3 has 13 amino acids. Per germline, CDR1 SNHLY and CDR2 FYNNEI. V lost 7 bases to trimming and J lost 3 bases, with 13 bases between them. The CDR3 coding sequence is TGTGCCAGCAACCTGATCGGGGTCTACGAGCAGTACTTC. It translates to CASNLIGVYEQYF. The full variable domain, with the rest looked up from reference TRBV2 and TRBJ2-7, is EPEVTQTPSHQVTQMGQEVILRCVPISNHLYFYWYRQILGQKVEFLVSFYNNEISEKSEIFDDQFSVERPDGSNFTLKIRSTKLEDSAMYFCASNLIGVYEQYFGPGTRLTVT.

Comments on this clonotype: With a much larger clone just one base away, this may be a read error. V usage is TRBV7-6 and J usage is TRBJ1-2; D not resolved. CDR1 SGHVS and CDR2 FNYEAQ come from the germline V gene. This CDR3 is 14 amino acids long. The CDR3 loop is CASSLRLGGNGCTF. Here the CDR3 DNA reads TGTGCCAGCAGCTTACGTCTGGGAGGGAATGGCTGCACCTTC.

This rearrangement joins TRBV19 to TRBJ1-1; D unresolved. The CDR3 extends over 14 amino acids. V shed 3 bases and J shed 1 base, with 9 bases lying between them. Germline V CDR1 and CDR2: LNHDA, SQIVND (reference sequence). The CDR3 spells CASSMSLTNTEAFF. CDR3 sequence (DNA): TGTGCCAGTAGTATGAGCCTGACGAACACTGAAGCTTTCTTT. Combining the CDR3 with reference TRBV19 and TRBJ1-1 gives the whole variable domain DGGITQSPKYLFRKEGQNVTLSCEQNLNHDAMYWYRQDPGQGLRLIYYSQIVNDFQKGDIAEGYSVSREKKESFPLTVTSAQKNPTAFYLCASSMSLTNTEAFFGQGTRLTVV.

This clonotype was detected many times. The rearrangement links TRBV28 to TRBJ2-7, with D perhaps TRBD1 (6 bases). CDR3 length: 14 residues. Trimming removed 6 bases from V and 3 bases from J, with 15 bases in between. CDR1 and CDR2 from the germline V gene are MDHEN and SYDVKM. In nucleotides, the CDR3 is TGTGCCAGCAGCCCCGACAGGTTCTACTACGAGCAGTACTTC. It yields the protein CASSPDRFYYEQYF.

V is TRBV12-3 or TRBV12-4 and J is TRBJ1-1; 10 bases fit TRBD1. The CDR3 loop spans 14 amino acids. Germline trimming cut 4 bases from V and 8 bases from J; bases unmatched to any gene: 7. CDR3 DNA: TGTGCCAGCAGTTATGACAGGGGGCTTACAGAAGCTTTCTTT. Translating gives CASSYDRGLTEAFF.

CDR3 residues: CATSDTGRDSNQPQHF. The CDR3 DNA reads TGTGCCACCAGTGATACGGGACGGGATAGCAATCAGCCCCAGCATTTT. J is TRBJ1-5 and V is TRBV24-1; tentative D call: TRBD1 (5 bases). V was shortened by 3 bases and J by 0 bases, with 11 bases between the two germline ends. The germline gives CDR1 KGHDR, CDR2 SFDVKD. This CDR3 comprises 16 residues.

Notes on this clonotype: The CDR3 does not close with the conserved phenylalanine or tryptophan, likely indicating a read error. The rearrangement joins TRBV20-1 to TRBJ2-7; TRBD1 might be the D (5 bases). Germline CDR1 reads DFQATT; CDR2 reads SNEGSKA (reference sequence). With 4 bases removed from V and 2 bases from J, the gap between germline ends came to 15 bases. The CDR3 totals 14 residues. The CDR3 reads CSAMEWGATYEQYL. The CDR3, as DNA: TGCAGTGCTATGGAATGGGGCGCCACCTACGAGCAGTACCTC.